The present TCR beta chain was sequenced within a study of cytomegalovirus exposure and HLA in healthy donors. Study results and caveats: Likely technical artifact: a cluster of highly shared sequence variants. Among donors in an Asian-associated ancestry cluster, a later analysis reportedly found fewer N-insertions than the roughly 610-donor mean. Per a later analysis, 15,000 to 20,000 TCR beta sequences showed association with HLA alleles at 0.05 false discovery rate. Analysis was performed later, and it showed HLA-associated TCR beta chains to be more clonally expanded than equally common others.

Germline CDR1 MNHNY, CDR2 SVGAGI (reference sequence). CDR3 length: 14 residues. Trimming left V 1 base short and J 5 bases short, with 12 bases between. The study ran its PCR with 60 Vbeta and 13 Jbeta primers. Libraries were prepared by immunoSEQ multiplex PCR; TCRdb keeps only in-frame clonotypes and omits some of them. This table has approximately 160,000 clones, roughly 80% appearing once. The sample holds a few counts of this clone. Its target is not known. Sequenced sample: PBMCs. The rearrangement joins TRBV6-6 to TRBJ2-7; no reliable D call. The sequence derives from a man aged 30-40 years in good health and CMV-seropositive. CDR3 DNA sequence: TGTGCCAGCAGTTACTATCCCTTGAGGAACGAGCAGTACTTC. Translation gives CASSYYPLRNEQYF.